This TCR beta chain emerged from a study of cytomegalovirus exposure and HLA in healthy donors. The PCR used 60 Vbeta and 13 Jbeta primers. Sequencing used immunoSEQ multiplex PCR; TCRdb keeps in-frame clones, though not all of them. The data hold about 110,000 clones, with 69% observed a single time. Study-wide results and limits: Both high specificity and high sensitivity reportedly marked the classifier's diagnosis of cytomegalovirus status. A prior analysis recorded that most TCR beta V segments were productive about 87% or about 30% of the time.

The ends lost 11 bases at V and 0 bases at J; junction bases unmatched: 7. This CDR3 contains 15 residues. From germline, CDR1 is MNHNS and CDR2 SASEGT. With regard to this clone: Its antigen is as yet unknown.

The clonotype originates from a woman in her 70s in good health and CMV-seropositive. The chain combines TRBV6-1 with TRBJ2-6; 7 positions agree with TRBD1. What was sequenced was PBMCs. For the CDR3, the DNA is TGTGCCGGCCGACAGGGTGGCTCTGGGGCCAACGTCCTGACTTTC. It translates to CAGRQGGSGANVLTF.